The 31 T cell receptor beta chains below were found in one sample sequenced in a study of T-cell reconstitution after alpha-beta-depleted transplantation in children. Preparing the TCRbeta library involved the use of unique molecular identifiers. A single record per CDR3 protein comes from TCRdb applying MiXCR to the PCR reads. This table holds hundreds of thousands of distinct CDR3 sequences, 12% found once. The sample in question was PBMCs from the stem cell graft donor, obtained from the stem cell graft. These receptors all come from a human donor who donated a stem cell graft to a child with combined immunodeficiency.

This sequence joins TRBV5-1 and TRBJ2-5; no firm D call. V was pared by 3 bases and J by 0 bases, with 12 bases between. Germline V gene sequence: CDR1 SGHRS, CDR2 YFSETQ. CDR3 size: 15 residues. In DNA, the CDR3 is TGCGCCAGCAGCTACCCCTGGGAAGACCAAGAGACCCAGTACTTC. This translates into CASSYPWEDQETQYF.

A few counts support this clonotype. The chain couples TRBV7-9 to TRBJ2-7; D gene ambiguous. Trimming cost V 3 bases and J 5 bases, with 17 bases left between them. CDR1 SEHNR and CDR2 FQNEAQ come from the germline V gene (reference sequence). This CDR3 has 15 residues. The DNA of the CDR3 is TGTGCCAGCAGCTTTCATGGGCCCAGTGCGGACGAGCAGTACTTC. Translating gives CASSFHGPSADEQYF.

This clonotype has ten or more counts. At one end the junction does not follow the germline gene, possibly because of a read error. This sequence joins TRBV12-3 or TRBV12-4 and TRBJ2-3, with D possibly TRBD1 on 5 matching bases. The CDR3 consists of 16 residues. CDR3: CASSLGDISSTDTQYF. Written as DNA, the CDR3 is TGTGCCAGCAGCTTAGGGGATATAAGTAGCACAGATACGCAGTATTTT.

About this clonotype: A much larger clone differs by one base, so this may be a read error. The chain carries TRBV7-3 and TRBJ2-7; the match to TRBD2 covers 9 bases. CDR3 length equals 13 residues. CDR1 and CDR2 from the germline V gene are SGHTA and FQGTGA. The CDR3 DNA reads TGTGCCAGCAGCACGGGACTAGCAGGCGAGCAGCACTTC. It yields the protein CASSTGLAGEQHF.

The sample holds a few counts of this clonotype. The rearrangement uses TRBV15 and TRBJ2-2, with D perhaps TRBD2 (5 bases). CDR3 length: 17 residues. The V gene's germline CDR1 is LNHNV and CDR2 YYDKDF (reference sequence). Trimming removed 2 bases at V and 0 bases at J, with 13 bases between. The chain's CDR3 is CATSRTEGVANTGELFF. The CDR3 region has the DNA TGTGCCACCAGCAGAACTGAGGGTGTCGCGAACACCGGGGAGCTGTTTTTT.

This clonotype has ten or more counts. V and J are TRBV5-6 and TRBJ2-6; D not resolved. The CDR3 runs 16 residues. Germline CDR1 reads SGHDT; CDR2 reads YYEEEE. Trimming stripped 4 bases from V and 0 bases from J, with 11 bases between. DNA of the CDR3: TGTGCCAGCAGCGCCTACGGCTACTCTGGGGCCAACGTCCTGACTTTC. Its translation: CASSAYGYSGANVLTF.

This clonotype appeared many times. The rearrangement joins TRBV11-3 to TRBJ2-1; TRBD2 matches 11 bases. V was pared by 3 bases and J by 9 bases, with 4 bases of the junction left unmatched. There are 14 residues in the CDR3. CDR1 and CDR2 (germline): SGHNT, YENEEA. The DNA for the CDR3 is TGTGCCAGCAGCTTTGGGACTAGCGGAGCTGAGCAGTTCTTC. Translating gives CASSFGTSGAEQFF. The full variable domain, with the rest looked up from reference TRBV11-3 and TRBJ2-1, is EAGVVQSPRYKIIEKKQPVAFWCNPISGHNTLYWYLQNLGQGPELLIRYENEEAVDDSQLPKDRFSAERLKGVDSTLKIQPAELGDSAVYLCASSFGTSGAEQFFGPGTRLTVL.

V and J are TRBV5-5 and TRBJ2-4; D is undetermined. Germline V gene sequence: CDR1 SGHKS, CDR2 YYEKEE (reference sequence). This CDR3 is 15 amino acids long. V lost 4 bases and J lost 0, with 11 bases in between. The CDR3 region has the DNA TGTGCCAGCAGCCAACTGAATTTAGCCAAAAACATTCAGTACTTC. Its translation: CASSQLNLAKNIQYF.

The table lists this clonotype with a few counts. The genes are TRBV5-5 and TRBJ1-4, with D possibly matching TRBD1 (5 bases). Trimming pared 0 bases from V and 11 bases from J, leaving 14 bases between. The length of the CDR3 is 14 residues. Germline V CDR1 and CDR2: SGHKS, YYEKEE (reference sequence). CDR3 in DNA: TGTGCCAGCAGCTTGGACCTGGACACTTTTAAACTGTTTTTT. As protein: CASSLDLDTFKLFF. The variable domain in full, with the rest retrieved from reference TRBV5-5 and TRBJ1-4, is DAGVTQSPTHLIKTRGQQVTLRCSPISGHKSVSWYQQVLGQGPQFIFQYYEKEERGRGNFPDRFSARQFPNYSSELNVNALLLGDSALYLCASSLDLDTFKLFFGSGTQLSVL.

There are many counts of this clonotype. The rearrangement links TRBV6-5 to TRBJ2-7; D might be TRBD1 (6 bases). Trimming took 5 bases from V and 6 from J, leaving 14 bases between them. The CDR3 sequence is 13 residues long. The germline V gene encodes CDR1 MNHEY and CDR2 SVGAGI. CDR3 residues: CASSNTGLGEQYF. As DNA, the CDR3 is TGTGCCAGCAGTAACACAGGGCTCGGCGAGCAGTACTTC.

In this sample, this clonotype turned up a few times. This chain uses TRBV6-4 with TRBJ2-1, with 13 bases identical to TRBD2. From germline, CDR1 is MRHNA and CDR2 SNTAGT. The CDR3 spans 15 residues. Trimming cost V 4 bases and J 8 bases; bases outside gene matches: 5. The CDR3 bases are TGTGCCAGCAGTGTGGGGACTAGCGGGGATCATGAGCAGTTCTTC. Protein product: CASSVGTSGDHEQFF.

This clonotype was seen many times. V gene TRBV10-3 combines with J gene TRBJ2-7; tentatively, D is TRBD1 or TRBD2 (5 bases each). The V gene lost 4 bases and the J gene lost 6 bases, with 16 bases spanning the gap. The germline V gene has CDR1 ENHRY and CDR2 SYGVKD. The CDR3 spans 14 residues. CDR3 nucleotide sequence: TGTGCCATCAGTGCCTCGACTATCCAGGGCGAGCAGTACTTC. It codes for CAISASTIQGEQYF.

V is TRBV10-2 and J is TRBJ2-2; 8 bases are shared with TRBD2. CDR3 length: 14 amino acids. The germline V gene encodes CDR1 WSHSY and CDR2 SAAADI. V lost 10 bases, J lost 1 base, and 5 bases stayed unmatched. The chain's CDR3 is CATTRGGNTGELFF. CDR3 DNA: TGCGCCACCACACGGGGGGGGAACACCGGGGAGCTGTTTTTT.

This clonotype was detected a few times. The chain combines TRBV20-1 with TRBJ2-2; 12 nucleotides line up with TRBD1. V lost 8 bases, J lost 7 bases, and 11 bases stayed unmatched. The CDR3 contains 15 residues. CDR1 and CDR2 (germline): DFQATT, SNEGSKA (reference sequence). As DNA, the CDR3 is TGCAGTTCTCCGGGGACAGGGGGCCTGGGCGGGGAGCTGTTTTTT. Its translation: CSSPGTGGLGGELFF.

This clonotype turned up a few times. The V call is TRBV12-3 or TRBV12-4, the J call TRBJ1-2, with D possibly matching TRBD1 (6 bases). Trimming cost V 1 base and J 3 bases, with 6 bases left between them. This CDR3 has 13 amino acids. CDR3 DNA: TGTGCCAGCAGTTTAGGGGGGCACTATGGCTACACCTTC. Its translation is CASSLGGHYGYTF.

There are many counts of this clonotype. The V call is TRBV6-2 or TRBV6-3, the J call TRBJ1-1, with D possibly TRBD1 on 5 matching bases. The CDR3 has 14 amino acids. Trimming took off 6 bases at V and 1 base at J, with 12 bases between the two ends. CDR1 is MNHEY, CDR2 SVGEGT, per germline. CDR3 region: CASSWTSKNTEAFF. CDR3 DNA sequence: TGTGCCAGCAGCTGGACATCCAAGAACACTGAAGCTTTCTTT.

This clonotype showed up just a few times. The rearrangement links TRBV21-1 to TRBJ1-2; TRBD1 reflects the table's D call only, with no check against the DNA. TRBV21-1 is noted as a pseudogene. This CDR3 spans 13 amino acids. The CDR3 spells CASSVTGIGGYTF. CDR3 sequence (DNA): TGTGCCAGCAGCGTCACAGGGATTGGTGGCTACACCTTC.

In its sample, this clonotype was seen a few times. The rearrangement links TRBV5-1 to TRBJ2-3, with D tentatively TRBD2 (6 bases). The germline V gene has CDR1 SGHRS and CDR2 YFSETQ. CDR3 length: 13 amino acids. Trimming shortened V by 7 bases and J by 1 base, and 10 bases separated the two germline ends. The CDR3 DNA is TGCGCCAGCGGCCCTAGCGGCACAGATACGCAGTATTTT. This gives the protein CASGPSGTDTQYF.

The sample holds a few counts of this clonotype. The chain joins TRBV3-1 to TRBJ2-1; 7 positions agree with TRBD2. The CDR3 is 15 amino acids. CDR1 is LGHDT and CDR2 is YNNKEL in the germline V gene (reference sequence). Losses at the gene ends were 3 bases for V and 0 bases for J; bases not matched to a gene: 2. The CDR3 DNA reads TGTGCCAGCAGCCAGGGGACTATCTCCTACAATGAGCAGTTCTTC. Protein sequence: CASSQGTISYNEQFF.

The V and J genes are TRBV20-1 and TRBJ2-2; 9 bases are a match to TRBD1. Germline loops: CDR1 DFQATT, CDR2 SNEGSKA (reference sequence). V shed 6 bases, J shed 7 bases, and the junction held 9 bases outside the gene matches. The CDR3 consists of 14 residues. CDR3: CSATWTGEVGELFF. The DNA for the CDR3 is TGCAGTGCAACATGGACAGGGGAGGTCGGGGAGCTGTTTTTT.

The rearrangement joins TRBV29-1 to TRBJ1-2; D is unresolved. Germline V lookup: CDR1 SQVTM, CDR2 ANQGSEA. This CDR3 region has 13 residues. V lost 7 bases and J lost 4, with 16 bases in between. The chain's CDR3 is CSAPRTGPYGYTF. CDR3 DNA sequence: TGCAGCGCGCCGCGGACCGGGCCCTATGGCTACACCTTC.

The sample holds a few counts of this clonotype. V is TRBV4-3 and J is TRBJ2-4; no clear D gene. Trimming removed 0 bases at V and 5 bases at J, with 5 bases between. Germline lookup yields CDR1 LGHNA and CDR2 YSLEER. CDR3 length: 13 residues. The CDR3 is CASSQDLENIQYF. The CDR3, as DNA: TGCGCCAGCAGCCAAGATCTAGAAAACATTCAGTACTTC.

In this sample, this clonotype turned up a few times. This rearrangement joins TRBV27 to TRBJ2-2; a possible D gene is TRBD1 (6 bases). The V and J ends lost 6 bases and 0 bases respectively, with 11 bases between them. CDR1 MNHEY and CDR2 SMNVEV come from the germline V gene (reference sequence). The CDR3 has 15 residues. DNA of the CDR3: TGTGCCAGCAGCCTTTGGGGGCCGAACACCGGGGAGCTGTTTTTT. Protein sequence: CASSLWGPNTGELFF.

This chain joins TRBV20-1 and TRBJ2-3, with 9 bases lining up with TRBD2. Germline values: CDR1 DFQATT, CDR2 SNEGSKA (reference sequence). The length of the CDR3 is 14 residues. Trimming cost V 6 bases and J 4 bases; bases outside gene matches: 8. CDR3 protein: CSAEGASGADTQYF. Here the CDR3 DNA reads TGCAGTGCCGAGGGGGCTAGCGGGGCAGATACGCAGTATTTT.

The genes are TRBV6-6 and TRBJ2-7; a possible D gene is TRBD1 (6 bases). V was clipped by 4 bases and J by 11 bases, with 15 bases between them. This CDR3 has 12 amino acids. Germline V gene lookup returns CDR1 MNHNY and CDR2 SVGAGI (reference sequence). As DNA, the CDR3 is TGTGCCAGCAGTTTCGACAGGACCAACAAGTACTTC. Its protein is CASSFDRTNKYF.

This clonotype was detected only a few times. The gene calls are TRBV19 and TRBJ2-2; D is possibly TRBD1 (5 bases). Germline assignment: CDR1 LNHDA and CDR2 SQIVND (reference sequence). V was trimmed by 4 bases and J by 5 bases, leaving 8 bases between them. There are 13 residues in the CDR3. CDR3 amino acids: CASSKGRTGELFF. The CDR3 DNA reads TGTGCCAGTAGTAAGGGGCGTACCGGGGAGCTGTTTTTT.

This clonotype was recorded many times. The chain combines TRBV7-2 with TRBJ2-2, with D possibly TRBD2 on 6 matching bases. Per germline, CDR1 SGHTA and CDR2 FQGNSA. This CDR3 spans 14 amino acids. The V end was cut by 4 bases, the J end by 5 bases, with 11 bases between. The CDR3 DNA reads TGTGCCAGCAGCTCCACGGGGGTTACCGGGGAGCTGTTTTTT. Amino acids: CASSSTGVTGELFF.

This rearrangement joins TRBV6-2 or TRBV6-3 to TRBJ2-5, with no clear D. V lost 1 base and J lost 1, with 7 bases in between. The CDR3 has 14 residues. The germline gives CDR1 MNHEY, CDR2 SVGEGT. For the CDR3, the DNA is TGTGCCAGCAGTTACTTCGGTCGCCAAGAGACCCAGTACTTC. Protein: CASSYFGRQETQYF.

There are many counts of this clonotype. The chain couples TRBV5-4 to TRBJ2-3; D may be TRBD1 (6 bases). The CDR3 is 16 amino acids. Germline assignment: CDR1 SGHNT and CDR2 YYREEE (reference sequence). Trimming shortened V by 3 bases and J by 6 bases, and 20 bases separated the two germline ends. The CDR3 reads CASSSLLLTGRDTQYF. The CDR3 DNA sequence: TGTGCCAGCAGCTCCCTCCTACTTACAGGGCGGGATACGCAGTATTTT.

This chain joins TRBV10-3 and TRBJ2-7; D call uncertain. Germline CDR1 is ENHRY and CDR2 is SYGVKD. The length of the CDR3 is 14 residues. V lost 6 bases and J 0 bases, leaving 12 bases between the germline ends. CDR3 in DNA: TGTGCCATCAGCGCCGACCAGAGCTCCTACGAGCAGTACTTC. This gives the protein CAISADQSSYEQYF.

This clonotype was found a few times. The V call is TRBV4-3, the J call TRBJ2-3, with D possibly matching TRBD2 (6 bases). The CDR3 length is 17 residues. V lost 0 bases, J lost 0 bases, and 13 bases lay in between. The V gene's germline CDR1 is LGHNA and CDR2 YSLEER. Here the CDR3 reads CASSQDLWDFSTDTQYF. The CDR3 DNA sequence: TGCGCCAGCAGCCAAGATCTATGGGACTTTAGCACAGATACGCAGTATTTT.